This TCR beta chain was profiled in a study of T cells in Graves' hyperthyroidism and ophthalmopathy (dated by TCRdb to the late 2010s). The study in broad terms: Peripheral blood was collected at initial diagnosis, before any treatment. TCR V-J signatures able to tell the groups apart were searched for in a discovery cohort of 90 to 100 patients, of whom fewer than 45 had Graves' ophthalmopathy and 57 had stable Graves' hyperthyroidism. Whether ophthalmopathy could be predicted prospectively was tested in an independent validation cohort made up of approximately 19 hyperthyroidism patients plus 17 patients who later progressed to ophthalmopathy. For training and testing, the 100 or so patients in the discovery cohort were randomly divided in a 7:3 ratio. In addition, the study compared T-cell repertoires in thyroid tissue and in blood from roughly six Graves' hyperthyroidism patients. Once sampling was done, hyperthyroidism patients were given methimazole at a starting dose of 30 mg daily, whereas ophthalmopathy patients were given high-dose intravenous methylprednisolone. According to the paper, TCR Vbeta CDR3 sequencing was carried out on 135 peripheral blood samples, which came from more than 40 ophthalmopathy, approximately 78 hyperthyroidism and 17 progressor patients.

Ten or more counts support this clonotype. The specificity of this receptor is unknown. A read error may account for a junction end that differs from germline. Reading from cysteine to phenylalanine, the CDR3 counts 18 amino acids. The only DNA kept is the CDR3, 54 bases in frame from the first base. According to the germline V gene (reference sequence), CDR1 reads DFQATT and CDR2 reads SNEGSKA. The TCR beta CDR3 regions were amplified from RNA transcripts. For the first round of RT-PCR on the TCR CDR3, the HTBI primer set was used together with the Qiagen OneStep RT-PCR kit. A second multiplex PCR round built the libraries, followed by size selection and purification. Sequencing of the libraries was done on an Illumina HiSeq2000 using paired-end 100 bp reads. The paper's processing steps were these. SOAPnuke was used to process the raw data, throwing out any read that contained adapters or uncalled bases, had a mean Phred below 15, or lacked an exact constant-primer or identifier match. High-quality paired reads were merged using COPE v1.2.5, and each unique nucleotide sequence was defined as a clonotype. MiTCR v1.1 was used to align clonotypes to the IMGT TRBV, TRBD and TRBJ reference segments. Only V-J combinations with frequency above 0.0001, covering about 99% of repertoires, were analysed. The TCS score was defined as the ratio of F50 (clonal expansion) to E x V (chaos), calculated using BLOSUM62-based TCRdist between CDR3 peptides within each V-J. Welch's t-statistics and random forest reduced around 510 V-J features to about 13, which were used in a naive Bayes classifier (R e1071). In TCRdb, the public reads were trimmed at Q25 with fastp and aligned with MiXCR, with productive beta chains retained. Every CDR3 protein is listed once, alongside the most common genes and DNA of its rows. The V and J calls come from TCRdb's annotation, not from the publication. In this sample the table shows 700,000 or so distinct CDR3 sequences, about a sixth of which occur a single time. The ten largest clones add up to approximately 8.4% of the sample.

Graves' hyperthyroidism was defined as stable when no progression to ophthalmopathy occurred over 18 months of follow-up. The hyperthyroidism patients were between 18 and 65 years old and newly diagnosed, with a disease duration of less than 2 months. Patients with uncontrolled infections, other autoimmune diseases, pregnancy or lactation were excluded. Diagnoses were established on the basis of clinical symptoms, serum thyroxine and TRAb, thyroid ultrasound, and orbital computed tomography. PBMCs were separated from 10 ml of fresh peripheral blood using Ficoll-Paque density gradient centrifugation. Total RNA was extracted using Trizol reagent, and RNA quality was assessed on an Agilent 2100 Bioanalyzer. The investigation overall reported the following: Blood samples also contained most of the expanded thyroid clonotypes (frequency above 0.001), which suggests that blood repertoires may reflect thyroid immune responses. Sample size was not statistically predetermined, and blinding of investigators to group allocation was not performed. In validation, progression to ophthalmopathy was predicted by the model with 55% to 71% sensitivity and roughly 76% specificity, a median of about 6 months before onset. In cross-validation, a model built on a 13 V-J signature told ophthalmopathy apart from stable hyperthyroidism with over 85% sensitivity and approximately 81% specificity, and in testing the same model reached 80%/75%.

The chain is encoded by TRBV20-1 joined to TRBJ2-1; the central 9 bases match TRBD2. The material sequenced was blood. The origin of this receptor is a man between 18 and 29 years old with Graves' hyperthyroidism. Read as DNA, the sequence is TGCAGTGCTGGAGACCTCGGACTAGCGAGGAGCTCCTACAATGAGCAGTTCTTC. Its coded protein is CSAGDLGLARSSYNEQFF.